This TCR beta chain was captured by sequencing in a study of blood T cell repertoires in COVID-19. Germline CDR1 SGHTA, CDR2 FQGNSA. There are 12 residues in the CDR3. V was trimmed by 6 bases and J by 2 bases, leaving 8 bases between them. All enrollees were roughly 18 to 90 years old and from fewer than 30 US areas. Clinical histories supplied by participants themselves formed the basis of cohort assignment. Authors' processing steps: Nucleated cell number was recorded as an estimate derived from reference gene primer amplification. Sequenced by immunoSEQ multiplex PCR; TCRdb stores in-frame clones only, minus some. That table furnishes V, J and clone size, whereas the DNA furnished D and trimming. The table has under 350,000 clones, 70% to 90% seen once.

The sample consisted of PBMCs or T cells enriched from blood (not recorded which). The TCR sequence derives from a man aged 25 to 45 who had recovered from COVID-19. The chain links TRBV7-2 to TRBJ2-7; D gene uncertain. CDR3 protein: CASSSPTYEQYF. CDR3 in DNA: TGTGCCAGCAGTTCCCCAACCTACGAGCAGTACTTC.